The following is a TCR beta chain sequence with its context. The TCR beta repertoire was assessed by survey-level immunoSEQ sequencing. Generated by immunoSEQ multiplex PCR, the TCRdb table keeps only in-frame clones and is missing some. The table has tens of thousands of clones, about 93% seen once; the top ten hold roughly 4.5%. In germline, CDR1 is SEHNR, CDR2 FQNEAQ (reference sequence). The CDR3 covers 15 residues. J gave up 5 bases and V 2 bases, and 3 bases lay outside the gene matches. The TCR sequence derives from a middle-aged man with rheumatoid arthritis. The rearrangement joins TRBV7-9 to TRBJ2-1; the match to TRBD2 covers 10 bases. The sequenced sample consisted of PBMCs. CDR3 DNA: TGTGCCAGCAGCTTAAGCGGGAGGGGAGACAATGAGCAGTTCTTC. It translates to CASSLSGRGDNEQFF.